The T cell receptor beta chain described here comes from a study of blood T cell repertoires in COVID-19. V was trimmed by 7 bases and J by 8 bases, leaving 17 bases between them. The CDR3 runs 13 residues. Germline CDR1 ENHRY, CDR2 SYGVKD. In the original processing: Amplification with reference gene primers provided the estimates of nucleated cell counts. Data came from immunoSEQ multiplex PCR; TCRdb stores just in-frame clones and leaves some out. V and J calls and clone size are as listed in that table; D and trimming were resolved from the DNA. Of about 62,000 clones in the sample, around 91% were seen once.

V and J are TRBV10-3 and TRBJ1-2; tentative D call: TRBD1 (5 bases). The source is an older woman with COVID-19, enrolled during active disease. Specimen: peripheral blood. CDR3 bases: TGTGCCATCACCCTGGACATCTCGTGGGGCTACACCTTC. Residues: CAITLDISWGYTF.